This T cell receptor beta chain appears in the sequencing data of a study of vaccination effects on CD4 cells after COVID-19. Study context: Two-dose BNT162b2 or mRNA-1273 vaccination was given to participants.

An approximately nine-day culture period preceded the isolation of CD4+ T cells. IL-2 medium supplanted half the medium on days 3 and 7. CDR1 and CDR2 from the germline V gene are MNHNY and SVGAGI (reference sequence). J gave up 2 bases and V 4 bases, and 6 bases lay outside the gene matches. This CDR3 is 16 amino acids long. TCRdb's copy holds only in-frame clones and misses some; the assay was immunoSEQ multiplex PCR. The table lists about 37,000 clones, 65% to 75% of them singletons. Comments on this clone: The antigen is unknown.

The sample in question was CD4+ T cells from PBMCs cultured without peptide, obtained before COVID-19 vaccination. The origin of this receptor is a human donor who received a COVID-19 vaccine. The chain links TRBV6-6 to TRBJ1-3, with 9 bases matching TRBD1. The CDR3 sequence: CASSSQGALPGNTIYF. CDR3 bases: TGTGCCAGCAGTTCACAGGGGGCGTTGCCTGGAAACACCATATATTTT.